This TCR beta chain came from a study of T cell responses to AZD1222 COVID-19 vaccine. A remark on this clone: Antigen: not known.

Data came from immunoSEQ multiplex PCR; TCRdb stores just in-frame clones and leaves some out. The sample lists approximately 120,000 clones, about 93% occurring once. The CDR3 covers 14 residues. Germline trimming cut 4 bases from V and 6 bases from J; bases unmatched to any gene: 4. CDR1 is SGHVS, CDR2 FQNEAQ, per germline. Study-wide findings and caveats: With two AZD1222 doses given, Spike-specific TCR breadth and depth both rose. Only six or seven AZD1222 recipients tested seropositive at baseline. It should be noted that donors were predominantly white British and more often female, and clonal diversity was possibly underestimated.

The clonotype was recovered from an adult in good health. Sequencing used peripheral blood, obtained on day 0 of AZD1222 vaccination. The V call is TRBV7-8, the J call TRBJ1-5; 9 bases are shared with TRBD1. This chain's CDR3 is CASSWDREGQPQHF. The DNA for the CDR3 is TGTGCCAGCAGCTGGGACAGGGAGGGTCAGCCCCAGCATTTT.